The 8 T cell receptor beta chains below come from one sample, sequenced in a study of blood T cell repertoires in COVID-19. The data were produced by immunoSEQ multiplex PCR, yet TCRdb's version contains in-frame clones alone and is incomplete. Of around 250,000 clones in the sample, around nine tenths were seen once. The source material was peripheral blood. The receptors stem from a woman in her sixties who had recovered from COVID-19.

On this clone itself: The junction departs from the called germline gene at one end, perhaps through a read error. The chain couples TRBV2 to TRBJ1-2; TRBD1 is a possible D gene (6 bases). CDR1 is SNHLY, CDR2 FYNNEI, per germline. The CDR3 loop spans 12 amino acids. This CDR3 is CASSEIAGVNNF. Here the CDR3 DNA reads TGTGCCAGCAGTGAAATTGCAGGGGTAAACAACTTC.

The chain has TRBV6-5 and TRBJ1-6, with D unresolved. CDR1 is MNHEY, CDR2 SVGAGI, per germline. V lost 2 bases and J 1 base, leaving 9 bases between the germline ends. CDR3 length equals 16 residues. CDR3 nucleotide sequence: TGTGCCAGCAGTTACGGTGGGGAGTCCTATAATTCACCCCTCCACTTT. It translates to CASSYGGESYNSPLHF.

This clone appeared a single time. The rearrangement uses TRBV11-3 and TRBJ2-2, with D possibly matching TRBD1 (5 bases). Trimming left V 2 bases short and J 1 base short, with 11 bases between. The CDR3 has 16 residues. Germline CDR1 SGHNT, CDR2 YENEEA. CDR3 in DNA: TGTGCCAGCAGCTTAATGGCAGGGTGGAACACCGGGGAGCTGTTTTTT. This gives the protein CASSLMAGWNTGELFF.

The CDR3 region is CASSSTRGLSYPYEQYF. DNA for the CDR3: TGTGCCAGCAGTTCCACCCGGGGTTTGAGTTACCCCTACGAGCAGTACTTC. This chain connects TRBV28 to TRBJ2-7; TRBD2 is a possible D gene (5 bases). This CDR3 is 17 amino acids long. With 4 bases removed from V and 2 bases from J, the gap between germline ends came to 21 bases. Germline values: CDR1 MDHEN, CDR2 SYDVKM.

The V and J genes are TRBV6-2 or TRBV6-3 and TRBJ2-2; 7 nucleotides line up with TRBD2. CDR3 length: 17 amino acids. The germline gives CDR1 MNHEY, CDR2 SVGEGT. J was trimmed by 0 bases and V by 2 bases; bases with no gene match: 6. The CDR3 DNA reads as TGTGCCAGCAGTTACGGAATACTAGCGTCGAACACCGGGGAGCTGTTTTTT. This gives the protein CASSYGILASNTGELFF.

Here the CDR3 reads CASSESGAGNIQYF. DNA for the CDR3: TGTGCCAGCAGTGAAAGCGGGGCGGGAAACATTCAGTACTTC. The chain combines TRBV6-1 with TRBJ2-4; TRBD2 matches 7 bases. V lost 2 bases and J lost 6; bases outside the gene matches: 4. The CDR3 spans 14 residues. The germline CDR1 and CDR2 sequences are MNHNS and SASEGT.

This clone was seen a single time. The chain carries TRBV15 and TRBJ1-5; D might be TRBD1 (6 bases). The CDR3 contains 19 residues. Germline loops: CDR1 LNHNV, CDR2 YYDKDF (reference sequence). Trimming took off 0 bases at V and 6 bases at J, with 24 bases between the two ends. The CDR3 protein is CATSRDREGGAGFVQPQHF. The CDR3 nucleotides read TGTGCCACCAGCAGAGATCGGGAAGGGGGAGCGGGATTCGTTCAGCCCCAGCATTTT.

The CDR3 coding sequence is TGTGCCATCAGTGAACAGCTCTCCCCGGCTAATGAAAAACTGTTTTTT. It translates to CAISEQLSPANEKLFF. This chain connects TRBV10-3 to TRBJ1-4; no firm D call. This CDR3 spans 16 amino acids. Germline V CDR1 and CDR2: ENHRY, SYGVKD. V was clipped by 3 bases and J by 3 bases, with 14 bases between them.